The 11 T cell receptor beta chains below come from one sample, sequenced in a study of cytomegalovirus exposure and HLA in healthy donors. This PCR relied on a set of 60 Vbeta primers and 13 Jbeta primers. TCRdb keeps only in-frame clones here, not all; method: immunoSEQ multiplex PCR. This sample has about 200,000 clones, with 65% to 85% found just once. The sample was PBMCs. The source of these receptors is a man aged 45-60 years in good health and CMV-seronegative.

The chain is built from TRBV2 and TRBJ1-1; D gene unclear. The CDR3 runs to 13 residues. CDR1 is SNHLY and CDR2 is FYNNEI in the germline V gene. Between the trimmed V and J ends, which lost 7 bases and 4 bases, there was a span of 13 bases. The CDR3: CASTRGLGTEAFF. CDR3 nucleotides: TGTGCCAGCACGCGAGGGTTGGGCACTGAAGCTTTCTTT.

In this sample, this clone turned up once. The chain recombines TRBV5-1 with TRBJ2-2, with 10 bases lining up with TRBD2. V was pared by 7 bases and J by 3 bases, with 6 bases of the junction left unmatched. Germline V gene sequence: CDR1 SGHRS, CDR2 YFSETQ. This CDR3 has 15 residues. CDR3 loop: CASRRTSGYTGELFF. CDR3 in DNA: TGCGCCAGCCGCCGGACTAGCGGTTACACCGGGGAGCTGTTTTTT.

V usage is TRBV29-1 and J usage is TRBJ1-2, with 7 bases lining up with TRBD1. The length of the CDR3 is 13 residues. Germline CDR1 is SQVTM and CDR2 is ANQGSEA. The junction had 12 bases not matched to a gene; V was cut back by 6 bases and J by 8 bases. DNA for the CDR3: TGCAGCGTCCGGTCCCCCAGGGGGAGCGGCTACACCTTC. This gives the protein CSVRSPRGSGYTF.

The rearrangement links TRBV4-2 to TRBJ2-3, with no clear D. CDR3 length equals 15 residues. Trimming stripped 6 bases from V and 0 bases from J, with 13 bases between. CDR1 is LGHNA, CDR2 YNFKEQ, per germline. The CDR3 bases are TGTGCCAGCAGTCTAACCGGTTCTAGCACAGATACGCAGTATTTT. Its translation is CASSLTGSSTDTQYF.

This clone was seen once. The chain combines TRBV29-1 with TRBJ2-2; TRBD2 is a possible D gene (6 bases). The CDR3 is made up of 12 amino acids. Deletions cut 7 bases from V and 3 bases from J, with 9 bases between. Germline V CDR1 and CDR2: SQVTM, ANQGSEA. Here the CDR3 DNA reads TGCAGCGCCGGGACTTACACCGGGGAGCTGTTTTTT. Protein sequence: CSAGTYTGELFF.

J is TRBJ2-1 and V is TRBV7-9, with TRBD2 identical over 9 bases. V shed 2 bases, J shed 5 bases, and the junction held 4 bases outside the gene matches. The CDR3 spans 15 residues. In germline, CDR1 is SEHNR, CDR2 FQNEAQ (reference sequence). CDR3 in DNA: TGTGCCAGCAGCTTACAGGCTAGCGGGGACAATGAGCAGTTCTTC. Its translation is CASSLQASGDNEQFF.

The V call is TRBV11-2, the J call TRBJ2-1, with TRBD2 matching over 7 bases. V was pared by 5 bases and J by 0 bases, with 7 bases of the junction left unmatched. The germline V gene has CDR1 SGHAT and CDR2 FQNNGV. This CDR3 has 16 amino acids. The chain's CDR3 is CASSPTLASSYNEQFF. The CDR3 DNA reads TGTGCCAGCAGCCCGACACTAGCGAGCTCCTACAATGAGCAGTTCTTC.

In this sample, this clone turned up once. This sequence joins TRBV11-2 and TRBJ2-2, with TRBD1 identical over 7 bases. With 4 bases clipped from V and 2 bases from J, the junction kept 7 bases outside the gene matches. This CDR3 comprises 16 residues. The germline CDR1 and CDR2 sequences are SGHAT and FQNNGV. CDR3: CASSSQTGTNTGELFF. The CDR3 DNA reads as TGTGCCAGCAGCTCCCAGACAGGGACCAACACCGGGGAGCTGTTTTTT.

J is TRBJ2-2 and V is TRBV18; D might be TRBD2 (6 bases). This CDR3 contains 17 residues. Germline V gives CDR1 KGHSH, CDR2 LQKENI. Deletions cut 3 bases from V and 5 bases from J, with 19 bases between. The DNA for the CDR3 is TGTGCCAGCTCACCTCTTGGTCTAGCGATTAAGACCGGGGAGCTGTTTTTT. Protein product: CASSPLGLAIKTGELFF.

The V call is TRBV5-1, the J call TRBJ1-4; D gene ambiguous. V lost 5 bases and J 0 bases, leaving 5 bases between the germline ends. The CDR3 contains 13 residues. Germline V gives CDR1 SGHRS, CDR2 YFSETQ. The CDR3 bases are TGCGCCAGCAGTCCATCAACTAATGAAAAACTGTTTTTT. Translating it yields CASSPSTNEKLFF.

The rearrangement links TRBV19 to TRBJ2-5; perhaps TRBD1 as D (6 bases). This CDR3 has 15 residues. Germline lookup yields CDR1 LNHDA and CDR2 SQIVND (reference sequence). V was cut by 4 bases and J by 1 base, with 13 bases left in between. CDR3 nucleotides: TGTGCCAGTAGTACGGACAGCCTTTCCCAAGAGACCCAGTACTTC. Protein sequence: CASSTDSLSQETQYF.